This is a list of T cell receptor beta chains from one sample in a study of blood T cell repertoires in COVID-19. The protocol was immunoSEQ multiplex PCR, while the TCRdb copy is restricted to in-frame clones and leaves out a portion. The data show around 250,000 clones, with just under 90% seen just once and roughly 3.9% held by the top ten. Sequenced input: PBMCs or T cells enriched from blood (not recorded which). The receptors were gathered from a woman in her twenties or thirties with acute COVID-19. CDR3s include the opening cysteine and the closing phenylalanine or tryptophan. Each record gives: J gene, D gene, clone size, V gene, CDR3 DNA, CDR3 protein. D genes are given only for firm matches. Clone sizes are given selectively: once, few, many, or a class where the clone is expanded.

TRBJ2-1 . once TRBV30 TGTGCCTGGATTCTCGGGGGTGAGCAGTTCTTC CAWILGGEQFF
TRBJ2-1 TRBD2 . TRBV5-8 TGTGCCAGTACCCGACTAGCGGAGTACAATGAGCAGTTCTTC CASTRLAEYNEQFF
TRBJ1-1 . . TRBV29-1 TGCAGCGTTCGGGGAAACACTGAAGCTTTCTTT CSVRGNTEAFF
TRBJ2-7 TRBD1 many TRBV7-9 TGTGCCAGCAGCTTGGATGCGACAGGGGGCGCCGAGCAGTACTTC CASSLDATGGAEQYF
TRBJ1-3 . . TRBV11-2 TGTGCCAGCAGCTTAGTAGGGGTTGTTACTGGAAACACCATATATTTT CASSLVGVVTGNTIYF
TRBJ1-4 TRBD1 . TRBV5-1 TGCGCCAGCAGTCGTGGGACAGGGAATGAAAAACTGTTTTTT CASSRGTGNEKLFF
TRBJ2-3 . . TRBV18 TGTGCCAGCTCACCAAGCGGCCAAGGGGATACGCAGTATTTT CASSPSGQGDTQYF
TRBJ1-2 TRBD1 . TRBV6-5 TGTGCCAGCAGTCGGGACAGGGGTCTTGGTTATGGCTACACCTTC CASSRDRGLGYGYTF
TRBJ2-1 TRBD1 . TRBV5-1 TGCGCCAGCAGCGTCGACAGGGGGCTCGATGAGCAGTTCTTC CASSVDRGLDEQFF
TRBJ2-1 TRBD1 . TRBV10-1 TGCGCCAGCAGTTCCGGGACAGGGATCCACAATGAGCAGTTCTTC CASSSGTGIHNEQFF